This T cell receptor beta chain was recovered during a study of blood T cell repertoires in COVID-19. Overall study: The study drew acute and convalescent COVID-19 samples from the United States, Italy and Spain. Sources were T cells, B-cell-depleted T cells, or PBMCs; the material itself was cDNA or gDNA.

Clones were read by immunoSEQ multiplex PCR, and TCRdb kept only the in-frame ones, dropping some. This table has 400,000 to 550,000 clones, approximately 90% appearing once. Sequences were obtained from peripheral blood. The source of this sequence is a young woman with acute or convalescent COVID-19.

CDR3: CASSQGLAGGSTQYF. Written as DNA, the CDR3 is TGTGCCAGCAGCCAAGGACTAGCGGGGGGTAGTACGCAGTATTTT. This rearrangement joins TRBV3-1 (or the pseudogene TRBV3-2) to TRBJ2-3, with 13 bases that match TRBD2. Germline V gives CDR1 LGHDT, CDR2 YNNKEL (reference sequence). The CDR3 runs 15 residues. With V trimmed by 1 base and J by 8 bases, 3 bases remained unmatched.